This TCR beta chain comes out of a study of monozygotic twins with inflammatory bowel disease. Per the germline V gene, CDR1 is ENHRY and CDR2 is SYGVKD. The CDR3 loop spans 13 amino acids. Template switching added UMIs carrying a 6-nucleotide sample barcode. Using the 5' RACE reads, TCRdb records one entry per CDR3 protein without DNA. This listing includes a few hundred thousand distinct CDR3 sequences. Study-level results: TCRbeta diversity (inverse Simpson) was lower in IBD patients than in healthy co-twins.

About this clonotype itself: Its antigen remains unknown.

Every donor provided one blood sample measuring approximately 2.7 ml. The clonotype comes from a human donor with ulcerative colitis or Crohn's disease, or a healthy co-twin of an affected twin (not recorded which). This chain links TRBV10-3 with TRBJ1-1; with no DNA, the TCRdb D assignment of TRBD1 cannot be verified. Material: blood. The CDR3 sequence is CAISPDRVAEAFF.